Detailed here is one TCR beta chain. The antigen is not known. Every patient had relapsed following autologous stem cell transplantation, and cohorts differed in brentuximab vedotin exposure. Best response was recorded as complete response, partial response or progressive disease. Repertoires were generated with immunoSEQ multiplex PCR, while TCRdb's copy carries only in-frame clones and drops some. The sample records approximately 51,000 clones, around two thirds being singletons. The record originates from a study of PD-1 blockade in classical Hodgkin lymphoma. Study conclusions and caveats: Diversity in CD4+ TCRs, unlike that measured in CD8+ TCRs, had risen significantly by C4D1. Complete responders' diversity at baseline resembled that of newly diagnosed patients.

Germline lookup yields CDR1 MNHNS and CDR2 SASEGT. Trimming cost V 7 bases and J 5 bases; bases outside gene matches: 5. The length of the CDR3 is 14 residues. Sample: peripheral blood mononuclear cells (PBMCs), taken before the second cycle of nivolumab. This TCR derives from a human donor with classical Hodgkin lymphoma. This rearrangement joins TRBV6-1 to TRBJ1-1; 12 bases are shared with TRBD1. The DNA of the CDR3 is TGTGCCAGCAACCGGGACAGGGGGCGAACTGAAGCTTTCTTT. It encodes CASNRDRGRTEAFF.